The T cell receptor (beta chain) described here comes from a study of tissue T cells after allogeneic stem cell transplantation. Findings and caveats of the study: Blood and spleen captured only part of the tissue TCR repertoire. Across patients, clones rarely overlapped, yet motif clusters were shared tissue-specifically. Within patients, tissue anatomy strongly shaped TCR repertoire composition.

The assay was immunoSEQ multiplex PCR, and TCRdb's table has in-frame clones only and misses some. This table has over 7,000 clones, approximately 74% appearing once. V dropped 1 base and J dropped 7 bases, with 10 bases sitting between them. CDR3 length equals 13 residues. Germline V lookup: CDR1 NNHNN, CDR2 SYGAGS (reference sequence). As for this clone: Its antigen remains unknown. Gene names refer to mouse genes. The CDR3 goes on 1 residue after the read ends, and that part is filled in from the germline J gene.

The rearrangement joins TRBV13-2 to TRBJ2-4, with a possible D match to TRBD1 (6 bases). The sequence derives from a female BALB/c mouse in good health. The MHC haplotype recorded for the strain is H2-d. The sequencing input was blood. CDR3 DNA, as far as it was read: TGTGCCAGCGGTGATCCCAGGGGTCACACCTTGTAC. Its protein is CASGDPRGHTLY. The CDR3 in full is CASGDPRGHTLYF.